A single sample is the source of the 27 T cell receptor beta chains below, sequenced in a study of cytomegalovirus exposure and HLA in healthy donors. Produced via immunoSEQ multiplex PCR; TCRdb's table is partial and in-frame only. This table has roughly 330,000 clones, 75% to 90% appearing once. The sample was PBMCs. These receptors were obtained from a woman in her twenties or thirties in good health and CMV-seropositive.

This clone has a handful of counts. The chain joins TRBV2 to TRBJ1-2; D uncertain. CDR1 is SNHLY and CDR2 is FYNNEI in the germline V gene. Between the trimmed V and J ends, which lost 0 bases and 5 bases, there was a span of 16 bases. The CDR3 extends over 16 amino acids. As DNA, the CDR3 is TGTGCCAGCAGTGAAGCGCGTTTTGGCAGCGTTTATGGCTACACCTTC. This encodes CASSEARFGSVYGYTF.

The V call is TRBV11-2, the J call TRBJ1-1; the D is unclear. This CDR3 has 12 residues. V lost 4 bases and J lost 11, with 14 bases in between. Per germline, CDR1 SGHAT and CDR2 FQNNGV. CDR3 protein: CASSSRRVGAFF. The CDR3 region has the DNA TGTGCCAGCAGCTCCCGCCGGGTGGGGGCTTTCTTT.

This chain uses TRBV6-5 with TRBJ2-7, with a possible D match to TRBD2 (5 bases). Germline CDR1 is MNHEY and CDR2 is SVGAGI. This CDR3 spans 13 amino acids. Trimming removed 11 bases at V and 7 bases at J, with 21 bases between. This CDR3 is CALGAPHLGEQYF. CDR3 DNA: TGTGCCCTGGGAGCGCCTCATTTGGGTGAGCAGTACTTC.

This clone has only a few counts. The chain joins TRBV2 to TRBJ1-6, with D possibly being TRBD1 (5 bases). The CDR3 contains 15 residues. Germline V gene data show CDR1 as SNHLY and CDR2 as FYNNEI. Trimming shortened V by 4 bases and J by 9 bases, and 16 bases separated the two germline ends. The DNA of the CDR3 is TGTGCCAGCAGTGCGCAGGCAGGGACTAGTTCACCCCTCCACTTT. Its translation is CASSAQAGTSSPLHF.

Here the CDR3 reads CASSTRVGVYGYTF. For the CDR3, the DNA is TGTGCCAGCAGTACCAGGGTGGGAGTCTATGGCTACACCTTC. The V gene is TRBV27, the J gene TRBJ1-2; D is perhaps TRBD1 (5 bases). Germline V gene lookup returns CDR1 MNHEY and CDR2 SMNVEV (reference sequence). This CDR3 region has 14 residues. V was clipped by 5 bases and J by 4 bases, with 14 bases between them.

The V call is TRBV30, the J call TRBJ2-3; no reliable D call. From germline, CDR1 is GTSNPN and CDR2 SVGIG (reference sequence). The V end was cut by 4 bases, the J end by 4 bases, with 9 bases between. This CDR3 comprises 12 residues. The CDR3 is CAWTRRADTQYF. The CDR3 coding sequence is TGTGCCTGGACCCGTCGTGCAGATACGCAGTATTTT.

The chain joins TRBV18 to TRBJ2-7; 8 bases align to TRBD1. Trimming took 3 bases from V and 2 from J; bases not matched to a gene: 9. Germline assignment: CDR1 KGHSH and CDR2 LQKENI. The CDR3 consists of 16 residues. The chain's CDR3 is CASSPRVTGGPYEQYF. The CDR3 DNA reads TGTGCCAGCTCACCGAGGGTCACAGGGGGTCCCTACGAGCAGTACTTC.

This clone appeared once. The chain is built from TRBV27 and TRBJ2-7, with 7 bases aligning to TRBD2. The V gene end was trimmed by 1 base and the J gene end by 4 bases; junction bases not matched to a gene: 10. The CDR3 extends over 16 amino acids. Looked up from germline, CDR1 is MNHEY and CDR2 is SMNVEV (reference sequence). The CDR3 sequence: CASSLFRGRGRYEQYF. The DNA of the CDR3 is TGTGCCAGCAGTTTATTTCGGGGGAGGGGTAGATACGAGCAGTACTTC.

The V gene is TRBV6-7, the J gene TRBJ2-5; D is undetermined. TRBV6-7 is known as an ORF, though its function is uncertain. CDR3 length equals 12 residues. V lost 6 bases and J 6 bases, leaving 11 bases between the germline ends. CDR3 loop: CASSKGQKTQYF. DNA for the CDR3: TGTGCCAGCAGCAAAGGGCAAAAGACCCAGTACTTC.

This rearrangement joins TRBV27 to TRBJ2-7; no clear D gene. The CDR3 runs 11 residues. Germline CDR1 reads MNHEY; CDR2 reads SMNVEV (reference sequence). Trimming stripped 8 bases from V and 3 bases from J, with 8 bases between. This CDR3 reads CASQKGYEQYF. The CDR3 coding sequence is TGTGCCAGCCAGAAGGGCTACGAGCAGTACTTC.

In its sample, this clone was seen once. This sequence joins TRBV4-1 and TRBJ2-7, with 14 bases lining up with TRBD2. The CDR3 has 18 residues. Germline assignment: CDR1 MGHRA and CDR2 YSYEKL. Trimming took 4 bases from V and 0 from J; bases not matched to a gene: 8. In DNA form, the CDR3 reads TGCGCCAGCAGCCCTCGACTAGCGGGAGGGCGGGTCTCCTACGAGCAGTACTTC. This gives the protein CASSPRLAGGRVSYEQYF.

The chain carries TRBV28 and TRBJ1-5; D possibly corresponds to TRBD1 (6 bases). The CDR3 has 13 residues. The germline CDR1 and CDR2 sequences are MDHEN and SYDVKM. V lost 3 bases, J lost 5 bases, and 8 bases lay in between. CDR3 sequence (DNA): TGTGCCAGCAGTTTCTACAGGGATCAGCCCCAGCATTTT. It yields the protein CASSFYRDQPQHF.

The chain carries TRBV5-1 and TRBJ1-2, with TRBD1 matching 10 bases. V lost 4 bases and J lost 7; bases outside the gene matches: 4. Germline V CDR1 and CDR2: SGHRS, YFSETQ. The CDR3 is made up of 13 amino acids. DNA for the CDR3: TGCGCCAGCAGCACCGGGACAGGGGTTGGCTACACCTTC. It is translated as CASSTGTGVGYTF.

The V call is TRBV10-3, the J call TRBJ2-7, with D perhaps matching TRBD2 (6 bases). CDR3 length equals 14 residues. Germline values: CDR1 ENHRY, CDR2 SYGVKD. Trimming shortened V by 3 bases and J by 6 bases, and 15 bases separated the two germline ends. The CDR3 is CAISDPQSGSEQYF. In DNA form, the CDR3 reads TGTGCCATCAGTGATCCGCAGTCCGGGAGCGAGCAGTACTTC.

V gene TRBV7-2 combines with J gene TRBJ1-5, with 8 bases aligning to TRBD1. The trim removed 5 bases at V and 6 bases at J, leaving 9 bases unmatched. In germline, CDR1 is SGHTA, CDR2 FQGNSA. The CDR3 covers 15 residues. The CDR3 sequence: CASSLRGPGPQPQHF. The CDR3, as DNA: TGTGCCAGCAGCCTCAGGGGGCCAGGGCCTCAGCCCCAGCATTTT.

V usage is TRBV30 and J usage is TRBJ1-2, with 8 positions matching TRBD1. The germline CDR1 and CDR2 sequences are GTSNPN and SVGIG (reference sequence). The length of the CDR3 is 14 residues. V lost 5 bases, J lost 0 bases, and 5 bases stayed unmatched. The CDR3 reads CAWSGQETNYGYTF. In nucleotides, the CDR3 is TGTGCCTGGTCGGGACAGGAGACTAACTATGGCTACACCTTC.

This chain uses TRBV19 with TRBJ2-5; D possibly corresponds to TRBD1 (5 bases). This CDR3 comprises 15 residues. In germline, CDR1 is LNHDA, CDR2 SQIVND (reference sequence). V was pared by 0 bases and J by 5 bases, with 13 bases between. The CDR3 DNA sequence: TGTGCCAGTAGTATAGATCCAGGGTTCGGCGAGACCCAGTACTTC. It yields the protein CASSIDPGFGETQYF. The full variable domain, completed using reference TRBV19 and TRBJ2-5, is DGGITQSPKYLFRKEGQNVTLSCEQNLNHDAMYWYRQDPGQGLRLIYYSQIVNDFQKGDIAEGYSVSREKKESFPLTVTSAQKNPTAFYLCASSIDPGFGETQYFGPGTRLLVL.

The chain combines TRBV9 with TRBJ2-1, with 7 bases identical to TRBD2. CDR3 size: 18 residues. V lost 4 bases and J lost 0; bases outside the gene matches: 13. Germline CDR1 and CDR2: SGDLS and YYNGEE. The CDR3 loop is CASSPRSASGYSYNEQFF. The CDR3 DNA follows: TGTGCCAGCAGCCCCCGTTCCGCTAGCGGTTACTCCTACAATGAGCAGTTCTTC.

This sequence joins TRBV7-8 and TRBJ1-1; D call uncertain. Germline values: CDR1 SGHVS, CDR2 FQNEAQ. The CDR3 sequence is 13 residues long. V was pared by 3 bases and J by 1 base, with 6 bases between. The CDR3 nucleotides read TGTGCCAGCAGCTTGGTGGAGAACACTGAAGCTTTCTTT. It translates to CASSLVENTEAFF.

The J gene is TRBJ2-3, the V gene TRBV7-2; the D gene is possibly TRBD2 (5 bases). Germline CDR1 reads SGHTA; CDR2 reads FQGNSA. The germline V and J ends were trimmed by 5 bases and 3 bases, with 15 bases remaining between them. There are 15 residues in the CDR3. CDR3 DNA: TGTGCCAGCAGCGCCAATAGCGAGAGGACAGATACGCAGTATTTT. Translating gives CASSANSERTDTQYF.

The chain combines TRBV7-8 with TRBJ1-1, with 7 bases identical to TRBD1. The V and J ends lost 2 bases and 7 bases, in that order; junction bases with no gene match: 4. Germline V gene sequence: CDR1 SGHVS, CDR2 FQNEAQ. The CDR3 covers 13 residues. DNA for the CDR3: TGTGCCAGCAGCTTAAAGACAGGGAGTGAAGCTTTCTTT. It is translated as CASSLKTGSEAFF.

The rearrangement uses TRBV5-1 and TRBJ2-7; tentatively, D is TRBD1 or TRBD2 (5 bases each). The germline CDR1 and CDR2 sequences are SGHRS and YFSETQ. Trimming pared 4 bases from V and 7 bases from J, leaving 21 bases between. This CDR3 comprises 15 residues. The CDR3 region is CASSDQGTRTGEQYF. DNA for the CDR3: TGCGCCAGCAGCGACCAAGGGACCCGGACGGGGGAGCAGTACTTC.

V gene TRBV27 combines with J gene TRBJ2-7; TRBD1 agrees at 9 bases. Germline V gene lookup returns CDR1 MNHEY and CDR2 SMNVEV (reference sequence). The CDR3 contains 15 residues. V lost 2 bases and J lost 2; bases outside the gene matches: 4. CDR3 coding DNA: TGTGCCAGCAGTTTAGCCGGGACAGGGCCCTACGAGCAGTACTTC. Translation gives CASSLAGTGPYEQYF.

About this clone itself: Other DNA sequences in the sample encode the same CDR3. V is TRBV5-1 and J is TRBJ1-2; weak D call: TRBD1 (5 bases). The CDR3 runs to 12 residues. The V end lost 4 bases, the J end lost 4 bases, and 8 bases lay between the germline ends. Germline V lookup: CDR1 SGHRS, CDR2 YFSETQ. The CDR3 bases are TGCGCCAGCAGCCCTGACAGCTATGGCTACACCTTC. This encodes CASSPDSYGYTF.

This clone was seen once. This chain connects TRBV7-2 to TRBJ1-6, with D maybe TRBD1 (5 bases). Trimming took off 3 bases at V and 8 bases at J, with 11 bases between the two ends. Germline CDR1 SGHTA, CDR2 FQGNSA. The length of the CDR3 is 14 residues. The CDR3 reads CASSLRQSHSPLHF. CDR3 DNA: TGTGCCAGCAGCTTGAGACAGTCCCATTCACCCCTCCACTTT.

This CDR3 is CASSLILAGGDTQYF. The DNA of the CDR3 is TGTGCCAGCAGTTTAATTCTAGCGGGAGGGGATACGCAGTATTTT. The chain joins TRBV27 to TRBJ2-3, with 12 bases aligning to TRBD2. The trim removed 2 bases at V and 6 bases at J, leaving 3 bases unmatched. The CDR3 has 15 residues. The V gene's germline CDR1 is MNHEY and CDR2 SMNVEV (reference sequence).

The V and J genes are TRBV28 and TRBJ2-3; TRBD2 agrees at 12 bases. Per germline, CDR1 MDHEN and CDR2 SYDVKM. The CDR3 covers 18 residues. V lost 6 bases to trimming and J lost 2 bases; unmatched junction nucleotides: 12. The CDR3 nucleotides are TGTGCCAGCAGCCATCCTGGACTAGCGGGACGTTTCACAGATACGCAGTATTTT. Translation gives CASSHPGLAGRFTDTQYF.